This passage covers 16 T cell receptor beta chains from one sample sequenced in a study of response to subunit inactivated influenza vaccine. TCRdb re-analysed the RT-PCR reads in MiXCR, keeping a single row per CDR3 protein. The sample consists of around 650,000 distinct CDR3 sequences, about 15% of them appearing once. The sample consisted of PBMCs from blood, taken 11 to 12 days after vaccination. These receptors were obtained from a man between 45 and 60 years old who received an inactivated influenza vaccine.

This clonotype has a handful of counts. The chain recombines TRBV15 with TRBJ2-2, with 9 bases that match TRBD1. With V trimmed by 3 bases and J by 4 bases, 6 bases remained unmatched. The germline V gene encodes CDR1 LNHNV and CDR2 YYDKDF (reference sequence). There are 16 residues in the CDR3. CDR3 sequence reads: CATSRGGQGPTGELFF. CDR3 bases: TGTGCCACCAGCAGGGGTGGACAGGGGCCCACCGGGGAGCTGTTTTTT.

In its sample, this clonotype was seen once. A read error may be the cause here, since a much bigger clone is one base away. This chain connects TRBV12-3 or TRBV12-4 to TRBJ2-1; tentatively, D is TRBD2 (6 bases). The CDR3 has 16 residues. Trimming pared 4 bases from V and 5 bases from J, leaving 18 bases between. Here the CDR3 reads CASSSETLAPNNEQFF. CDR3 nucleotides: TGTGCCAGCAGTTCCGAAACGCTAGCGCCCAACAATGAGCAGTTCTTC.

The J gene is TRBJ2-3, the V gene TRBV7-3, with 7 bases that match TRBD2. Losses at the gene ends were 4 bases for V and 4 bases for J; bases not matched to a gene: 11. The CDR3 runs 16 residues. Germline CDR1 SGHTA, CDR2 FQGTGA. The DNA for the CDR3 is TGTGCCAGCAGCTCCAGCGGGGCGGGAGATTCAGATACGCAGTATTTT. It specifies CASSSSGAGDSDTQYF.

The V and J genes are TRBV11-1 and TRBJ2-1; D is perhaps TRBD1 (5 bases). V shed 1 base and J shed 10 bases, with 11 bases lying between them. Germline V gives CDR1 SGHAT, CDR2 FQDESV (reference sequence). CDR3 length equals 13 residues. The DNA for the CDR3 is TGTGCCAGCAGCTTAGAGGGGAACCGGGAGCAGTTCTTC. This translates into CASSLEGNREQFF.

The V and J genes are TRBV11-2 and TRBJ2-5, with 7 bases identical to TRBD2. Per germline, CDR1 SGHAT and CDR2 FQNNGV. V gave up 5 bases and J gave up 0 bases; unmatched junction bases: 15. This CDR3 comprises 18 residues. The CDR3 DNA is TGTGCCAGCAGCATAGGCCAACAGCGGGGTCTGAACCAAGAGACCCAGTACTTC. It translates to CASSIGQQRGLNQETQYF. The complete variable domain, with remaining parts taken from reference TRBV11-2 and TRBJ2-5, reads EAGVAQSPRYKIIEKRQSVAFWCNPISGHATLYWYQQILGQGPKLLIQFQNNGVVDDSQLPKDRFSAERLKGVDSTLKIQPAKLEDSAVYLCASSIGQQRGLNQETQYFGPGTRLLVL.

This clonotype has only a few counts. The chain links TRBV7-2 to TRBJ2-1; 7 positions agree with TRBD2. This CDR3 region has 17 residues. Losses at the gene ends were 3 bases for V and 2 bases for J; bases not matched to a gene: 10. The germline CDR1 and CDR2 sequences are SGHTA and FQGNSA. CDR3: CASSFPLSGDTYNEQFF. CDR3 sequence (DNA): TGTGCCAGCAGCTTCCCCCTGAGCGGGGATACCTACAATGAGCAGTTCTTC.

This clonotype was seen once. This CDR3 fails to terminate in the conserved phenylalanine or tryptophan, so it likely reflects a read error. The genes are TRBV28 and TRBJ2-7; 9 bases align to TRBD2. Per the germline V gene, CDR1 is MDHEN and CDR2 is SYDVKM. The CDR3 length is 20 residues. V was pared by 3 bases and J by 2 bases, with 20 bases of the junction left unmatched. The CDR3 loop is CASSFPGLAGFVLGAYEQYL. CDR3 nucleotide sequence: TGTGCCAGCAGTTTCCCCGGGCTAGCGGGGTTCGTATTGGGGGCCTACGAGCAGTACTTA.

The chain combines TRBV12-3 or TRBV12-4 with TRBJ2-6; 7 nucleotides match TRBD1. The V gene end was trimmed by 7 bases and the J gene end by 11 bases; junction bases not matched to a gene: 8. The CDR3 extends over 13 amino acids. Written as DNA, the CDR3 is TGTGCCAGCACCCTGACAGGGATCTACGTCCTGACTTTC. It yields the protein CASTLTGIYVLTF.

The chain has TRBV20-1 and TRBJ2-7; D is undetermined. Germline CDR1 and CDR2: DFQATT and SNEGSKA (reference sequence). V was clipped by 3 bases and J by 6 bases, with 9 bases between them. The CDR3 sequence is 11 residues long. The CDR3 is CSARSVREQYF. DNA for the CDR3: TGCAGTGCTAGGAGTGTTCGCGAGCAGTACTTC.

This clonotype showed up just a few times. The chain uses TRBV6-5 and TRBJ2-3, with D maybe TRBD2 (6 bases). This CDR3 contains 15 residues. The V gene lost 1 base and the J gene lost 3 bases, with 11 bases spanning the gap. In germline, CDR1 is MNHEY, CDR2 SVGAGI. Here the CDR3 DNA reads TGTGCCAGCAGTTACTTGGCCCGGGGGACAGATACGCAGTATTTT. It is translated as CASSYLARGTDTQYF.

This clonotype was picked up a small number of times. The rearrangement uses TRBV11-2 and TRBJ1-2; tentative D call: TRBD1 (5 bases). The CDR3 extends over 15 amino acids. Germline CDR1 and CDR2: SGHAT and FQNNGV. V was trimmed by 5 bases and J by 7 bases, leaving 20 bases between them. CDR3: CASSRGQGALSGYTF. Here the CDR3 DNA reads TGTGCCAGCAGCCGCGGCCAGGGAGCCCTGTCTGGCTACACCTTC.

This clonotype has more than one count but fewer than ten. The chain combines TRBV19 with TRBJ2-7; 10 bases are shared with TRBD2. CDR3 length equals 16 residues. Germline V gene data show CDR1 as LNHDA and CDR2 as SQIVND (reference sequence). V shed 3 bases and J 0 bases; nucleotides not matched to a gene: 5. As DNA, the CDR3 is TGTGCCAGTAGTATTATAGGACTAGCGGTCTCCTACGAGCAGTACTTC. It codes for CASSIIGLAVSYEQYF.

The chain recombines TRBV12-3 or TRBV12-4 with TRBJ2-7; D remains ambiguous. This CDR3 region has 13 residues. V lost 3 bases and J 3 bases, leaving 9 bases between the germline ends. CDR3 in amino acids: CASSFGSVYEQYF. The CDR3 region has the DNA TGTGCCAGCAGTTTCGGATCGGTCTACGAGCAGTACTTC.

This clonotype was seen a few times. The V and J genes are TRBV20-1 and TRBJ1-2; 7 bases align to TRBD1. Germline values: CDR1 DFQATT, CDR2 SNEGSKA (reference sequence). This CDR3 is 12 amino acids long. Trimming took 6 bases from V and 5 from J; bases not matched to a gene: 6. CDR3 bases: TGCAGTGCCACGGGACAGCAATATGGCTACACCTTC. This sequence encodes CSATGQQYGYTF.

This clonotype appeared many times. V is TRBV12-3 or TRBV12-4 and J is TRBJ2-5; 8 bases map to TRBD2. With 3 bases clipped from V and 5 bases from J, the junction kept 5 bases outside the gene matches. The CDR3 is 14 residues long. The CDR3 coding sequence is TGTGCCAGCAGTTTTAGCGGGGCCGGGGAGACCCAGTACTTC. Protein: CASSFSGAGETQYF.

This clonotype was counted a few times. This chain links TRBV20-1 with TRBJ1-1, with D perhaps TRBD1 (6 bases). The CDR3 consists of 14 residues. Germline V gives CDR1 DFQATT, CDR2 SNEGSKA (reference sequence). Deletions cut 6 bases from V and 2 bases from J, with 16 bases between. The CDR3 DNA sequence: TGCAGTGCAGGTCGGACAGTTATCAACACTGAAGCTTTCTTT. This codes for CSAGRTVINTEAFF.